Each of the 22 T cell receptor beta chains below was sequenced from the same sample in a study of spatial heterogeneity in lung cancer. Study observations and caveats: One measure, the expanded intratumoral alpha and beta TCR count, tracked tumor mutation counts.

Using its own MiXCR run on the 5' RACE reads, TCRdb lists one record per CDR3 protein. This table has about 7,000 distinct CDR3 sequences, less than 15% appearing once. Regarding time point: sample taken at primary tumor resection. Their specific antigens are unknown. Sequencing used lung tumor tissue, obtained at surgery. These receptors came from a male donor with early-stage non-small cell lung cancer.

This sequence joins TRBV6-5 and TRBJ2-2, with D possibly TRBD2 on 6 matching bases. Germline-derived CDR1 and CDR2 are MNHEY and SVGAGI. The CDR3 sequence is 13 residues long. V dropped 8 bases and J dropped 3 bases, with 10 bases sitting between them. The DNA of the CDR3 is TGTGCCAGCGGGGGGAGTTACACCGGGGAGCTGTTTTTT. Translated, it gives CASGGSYTGELFF.

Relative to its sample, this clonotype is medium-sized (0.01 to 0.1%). CDR3 sequence: CASSDRAPPYTGELFF. CDR3 bases: TGTGCCAGCAGTGACCGGGCCCCTCCTTACACCGGGGAGCTGTTTTTT. This rearrangement joins TRBV6-6 to TRBJ2-2, with D unclear. The germline V and J ends were trimmed by 5 bases and 3 bases, with 16 bases remaining between them. CDR3 length: 16 residues. Looked up from germline, CDR1 is MNHNY and CDR2 is SVGAGI (reference sequence).

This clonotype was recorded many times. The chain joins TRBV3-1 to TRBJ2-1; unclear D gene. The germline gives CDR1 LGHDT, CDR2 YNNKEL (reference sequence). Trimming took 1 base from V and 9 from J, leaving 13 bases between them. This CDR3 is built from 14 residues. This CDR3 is CASSQASANAEQFF. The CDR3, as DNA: TGTGCCAGCAGCCAAGCGTCAGCCAACGCTGAGCAGTTCTTC.

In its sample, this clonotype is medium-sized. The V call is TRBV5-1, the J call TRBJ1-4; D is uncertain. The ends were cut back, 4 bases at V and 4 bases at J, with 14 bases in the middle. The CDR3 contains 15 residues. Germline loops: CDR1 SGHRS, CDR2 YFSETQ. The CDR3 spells CASSPSPTYNEKLFF. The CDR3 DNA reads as TGCGCCAGCAGCCCTAGTCCCACCTATAATGAAAAACTGTTTTTT.

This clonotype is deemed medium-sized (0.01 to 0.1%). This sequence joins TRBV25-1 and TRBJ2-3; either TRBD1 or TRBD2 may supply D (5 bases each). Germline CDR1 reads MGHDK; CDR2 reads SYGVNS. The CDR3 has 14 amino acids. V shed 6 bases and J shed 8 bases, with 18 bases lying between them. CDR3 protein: CASSNMGRLVTQYF. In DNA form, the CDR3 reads TGTGCCAGCAGCAACATGGGACGCTTGGTTACGCAGTATTTT. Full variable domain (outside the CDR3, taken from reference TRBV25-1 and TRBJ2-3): EADIYQTPRYLVIGTGKKITLECSQTMGHDKMYWYQQDPGMELHLIHYSYGVNSTEKGDLSSESTVSRIRTEHFPLTLESARPSHTSQYLCASSNMGRLVTQYFGPGTRLTVL.

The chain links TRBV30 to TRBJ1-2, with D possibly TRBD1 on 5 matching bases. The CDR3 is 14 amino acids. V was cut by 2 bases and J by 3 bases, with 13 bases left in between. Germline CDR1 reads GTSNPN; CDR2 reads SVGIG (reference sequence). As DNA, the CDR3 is TGTGCCTGGAGTAAACCCCAGGGATACTATGGCTACACCTTC. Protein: CAWSKPQGYYGYTF.

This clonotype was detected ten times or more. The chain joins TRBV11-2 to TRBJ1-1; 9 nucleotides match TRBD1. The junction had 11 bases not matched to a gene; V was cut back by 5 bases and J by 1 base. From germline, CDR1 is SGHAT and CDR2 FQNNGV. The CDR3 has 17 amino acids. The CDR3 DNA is TGTGCCAGCAGCCTTCGACAGGGGGTGGGAACGAACACTGAAGCTTTCTTT. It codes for CASSLRQGVGTNTEAFF.

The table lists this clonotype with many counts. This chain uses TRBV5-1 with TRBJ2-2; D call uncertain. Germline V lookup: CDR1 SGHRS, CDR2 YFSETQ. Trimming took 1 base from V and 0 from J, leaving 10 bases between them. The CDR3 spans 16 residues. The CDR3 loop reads CASSLPGAANTGELFF. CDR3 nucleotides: TGCGCCAGCAGCTTGCCCGGAGCCGCGAACACCGGGGAGCTGTTTTTT.

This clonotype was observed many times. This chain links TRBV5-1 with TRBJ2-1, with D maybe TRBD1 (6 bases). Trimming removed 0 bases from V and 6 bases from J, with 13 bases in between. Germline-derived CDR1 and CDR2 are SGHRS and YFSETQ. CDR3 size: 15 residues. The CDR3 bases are TGCGCCAGCAGCTTGGAGTCTCCCAGGGGCAATGAGCAGTTCTTC. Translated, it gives CASSLESPRGNEQFF. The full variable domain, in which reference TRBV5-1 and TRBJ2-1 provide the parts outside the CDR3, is KAGVTQTPRYLIKTRGQQVTLSCSPISGHRSVSWYQQTPGQGLQFLFEYFSETQRNKGNFPGRFSGRQFSNSRSEMNVSTLELGDSALYLCASSLESPRGNEQFFGPGTRLTVL.

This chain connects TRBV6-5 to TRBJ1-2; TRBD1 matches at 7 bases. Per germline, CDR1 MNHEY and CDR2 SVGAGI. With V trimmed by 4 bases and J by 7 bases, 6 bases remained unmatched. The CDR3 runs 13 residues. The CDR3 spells CASSSYRGAGYTF. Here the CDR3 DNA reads TGTGCCAGCAGTTCCTACAGGGGCGCTGGCTACACCTTC.

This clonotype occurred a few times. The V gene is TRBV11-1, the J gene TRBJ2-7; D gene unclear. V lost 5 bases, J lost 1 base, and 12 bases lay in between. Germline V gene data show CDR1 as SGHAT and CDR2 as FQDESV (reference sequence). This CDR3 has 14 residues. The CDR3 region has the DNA TGTGCCAGCAGCCAAATCCTGGGGTCCTACGAGCAGTACTTC. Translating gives CASSQILGSYEQYF.

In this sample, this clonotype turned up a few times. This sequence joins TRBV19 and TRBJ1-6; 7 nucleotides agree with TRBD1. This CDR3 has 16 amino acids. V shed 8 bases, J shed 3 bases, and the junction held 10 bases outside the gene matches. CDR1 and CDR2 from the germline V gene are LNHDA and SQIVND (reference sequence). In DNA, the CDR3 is TGTGCCAGTGGACGGACAGGCGATTTCTATAATTCACCCCTCCACTTT. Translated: CASGRTGDFYNSPLHF.

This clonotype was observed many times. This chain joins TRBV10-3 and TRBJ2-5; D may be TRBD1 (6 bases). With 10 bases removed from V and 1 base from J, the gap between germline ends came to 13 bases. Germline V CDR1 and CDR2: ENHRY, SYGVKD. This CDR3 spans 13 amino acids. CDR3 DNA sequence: TGTGCCACCGGACAGCTCATCCAAGAGACCCAGTACTTC. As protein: CATGQLIQETQYF.

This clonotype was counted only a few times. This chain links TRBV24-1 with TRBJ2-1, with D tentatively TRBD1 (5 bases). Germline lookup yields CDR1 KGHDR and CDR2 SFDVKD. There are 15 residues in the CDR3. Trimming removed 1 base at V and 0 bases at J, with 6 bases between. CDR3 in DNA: TGTGCCACCAGTGATTTAAGGGGCTCCTACAATGAGCAGTTCTTC. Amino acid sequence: CATSDLRGSYNEQFF.

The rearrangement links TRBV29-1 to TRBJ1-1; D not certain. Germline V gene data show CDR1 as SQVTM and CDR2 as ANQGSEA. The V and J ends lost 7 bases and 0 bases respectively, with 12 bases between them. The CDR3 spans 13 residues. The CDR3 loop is CSAGRGLNTEAFF. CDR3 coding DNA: TGCAGCGCCGGACGGGGATTGAACACTGAAGCTTTCTTT.

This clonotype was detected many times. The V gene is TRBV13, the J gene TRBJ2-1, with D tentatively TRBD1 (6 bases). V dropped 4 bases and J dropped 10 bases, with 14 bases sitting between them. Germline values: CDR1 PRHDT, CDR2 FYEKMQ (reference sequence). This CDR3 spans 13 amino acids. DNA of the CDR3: TGTGCCAGCAGCTCGTTACAGGGCAGAGAGCAGTTCTTC. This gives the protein CASSSLQGREQFF.

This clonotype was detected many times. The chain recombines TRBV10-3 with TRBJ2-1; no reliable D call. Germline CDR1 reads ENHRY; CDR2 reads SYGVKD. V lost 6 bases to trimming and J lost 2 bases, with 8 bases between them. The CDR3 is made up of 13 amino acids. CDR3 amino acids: CAISTDTYNEQFF. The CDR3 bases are TGTGCCATCAGCACTGATACCTACAATGAGCAGTTCTTC.

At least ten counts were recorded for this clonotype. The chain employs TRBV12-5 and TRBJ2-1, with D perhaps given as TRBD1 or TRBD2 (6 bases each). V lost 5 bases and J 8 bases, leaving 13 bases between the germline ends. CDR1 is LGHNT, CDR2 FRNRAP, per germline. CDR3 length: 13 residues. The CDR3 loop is CASGDPGGYEQFF. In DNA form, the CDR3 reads TGTGCTAGTGGTGATCCCGGGGGCTATGAGCAGTTCTTC.

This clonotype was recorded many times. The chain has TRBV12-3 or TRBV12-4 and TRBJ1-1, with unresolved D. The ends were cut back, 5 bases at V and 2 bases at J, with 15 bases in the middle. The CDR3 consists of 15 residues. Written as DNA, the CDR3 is TGTGCCAGCAGTCGGAAAAGGGCGGGAAACACTGAAGCTTTCTTT. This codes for CASSRKRAGNTEAFF.

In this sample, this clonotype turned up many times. CDR3 in amino acids: CASSRTAPLGALHF. In DNA form, the CDR3 reads TGTGCCAGCAGTAGGACAGCCCCCTTGGGGGCCCTCCACTTT. The genes are TRBV2 and TRBJ1-6; weak D call: TRBD1 (6 bases). Trimming took off 5 bases at V and 14 bases at J, with 19 bases between the two ends. From germline, CDR1 is SNHLY and CDR2 FYNNEI. This CDR3 has 14 residues.

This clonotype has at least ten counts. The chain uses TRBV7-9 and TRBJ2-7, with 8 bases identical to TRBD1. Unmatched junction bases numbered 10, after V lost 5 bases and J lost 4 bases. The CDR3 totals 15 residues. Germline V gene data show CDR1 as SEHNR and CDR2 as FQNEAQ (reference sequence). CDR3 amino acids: CASSRPQGAFYEQYF. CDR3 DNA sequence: TGTGCCAGCAGCCGCCCGCAGGGGGCGTTTTACGAGCAGTACTTC.

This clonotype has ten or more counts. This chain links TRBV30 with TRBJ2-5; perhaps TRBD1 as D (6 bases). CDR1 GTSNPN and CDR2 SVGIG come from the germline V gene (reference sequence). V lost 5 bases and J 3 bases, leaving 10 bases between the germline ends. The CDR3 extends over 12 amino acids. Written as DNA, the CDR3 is TGTGCCTGGGCACAGGGTAAAGAGACCCAGTACTTC. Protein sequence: CAWAQGKETQYF. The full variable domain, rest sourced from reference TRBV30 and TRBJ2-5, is SQTIHQWPATLVQPVGSPLSLECTVEGTSNPNLYWYRQAAGRGLQLLFYSVGIGQISSEVPQNLSASRPQDRQFILSSKKLLLSDSGFYLCAWAQGKETQYFGPGTRLLVL.